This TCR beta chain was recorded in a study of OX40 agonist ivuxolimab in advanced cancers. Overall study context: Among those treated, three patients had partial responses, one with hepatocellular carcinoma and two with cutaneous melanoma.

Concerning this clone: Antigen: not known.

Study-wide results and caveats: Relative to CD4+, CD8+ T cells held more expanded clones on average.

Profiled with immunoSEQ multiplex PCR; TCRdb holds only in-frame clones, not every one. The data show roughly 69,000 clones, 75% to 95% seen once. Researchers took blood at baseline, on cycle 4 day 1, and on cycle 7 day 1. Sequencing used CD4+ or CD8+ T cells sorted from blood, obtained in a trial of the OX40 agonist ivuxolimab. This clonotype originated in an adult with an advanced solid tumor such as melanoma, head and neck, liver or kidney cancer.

In DNA form, the CDR3 reads TGTGCCAGCAGCCCATGGACTAGCGGAGTCACCGGGGAGCTGTTTTTT. It translates to CASSPWTSGVTGELFF. V usage is TRBV11-2 and J usage is TRBJ2-2; TRBD2 matches at 10 bases. V lost 5 bases, J lost 4 bases, and 7 bases stayed unmatched. There are 16 residues in the CDR3. Looked up from germline, CDR1 is SGHAT and CDR2 is FQNNGV. The full variable domain, with the rest looked up from reference TRBV11-2 and TRBJ2-2, is EAGVAQSPRYKIIEKRQSVAFWCNPISGHATLYWYQQILGQGPKLLIQFQNNGVVDDSQLPKDRFSAERLKGVDSTLKIQPAKLEDSAVYLCASSPWTSGVTGELFFGEGSRLTVL.